This T cell receptor (beta chain) was captured in a study of T cell responses to AZD1222 COVID-19 vaccine. Notes on the study in general: With two AZD1222 doses given, Spike-specific TCR breadth and depth both rose.

Trimming pared 7 bases from V and 3 bases from J, leaving 10 bases between. This CDR3 is 12 amino acids long. Germline V gene sequence: CDR1 MNHEY, CDR2 SVGAGI. Sequenced by immunoSEQ multiplex PCR; TCRdb stores in-frame clones only, minus some. The table has tens of thousands of clones, just over 90% seen once. Comment on this clone: The target antigen is unknown.

The receptor was derived from an adult in good health. The chain has TRBV6-5 and TRBJ2-7, with D perhaps matching TRBD1 (6 bases). The source material was peripheral blood, sampled on day 0 of AZD1222 vaccination. The CDR3 DNA reads as TGTGCCAGCAATACAGGGTACTACGAGCAGTACTTC. It codes for CASNTGYYEQYF.